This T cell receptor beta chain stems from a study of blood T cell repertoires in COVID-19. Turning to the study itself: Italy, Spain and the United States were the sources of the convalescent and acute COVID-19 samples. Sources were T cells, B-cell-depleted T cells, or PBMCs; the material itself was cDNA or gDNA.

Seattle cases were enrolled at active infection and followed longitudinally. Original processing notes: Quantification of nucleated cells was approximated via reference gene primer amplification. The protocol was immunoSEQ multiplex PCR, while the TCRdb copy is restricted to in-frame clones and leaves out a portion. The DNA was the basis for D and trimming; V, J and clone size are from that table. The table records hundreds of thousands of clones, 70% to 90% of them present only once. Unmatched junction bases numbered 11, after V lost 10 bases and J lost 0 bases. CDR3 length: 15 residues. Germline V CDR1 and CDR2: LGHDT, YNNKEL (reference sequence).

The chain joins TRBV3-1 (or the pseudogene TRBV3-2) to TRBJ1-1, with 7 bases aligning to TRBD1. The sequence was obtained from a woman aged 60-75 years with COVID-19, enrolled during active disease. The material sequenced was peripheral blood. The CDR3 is CATPGQSYMNTEAFF. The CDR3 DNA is TGTGCCACTCCGGGACAGTCATACATGAACACTGAAGCTTTCTTT.